This T cell receptor beta chain derives from a study of T cells expressing NK-cell markers. TCRdb re-called the 5' RACE reads and gives one entry per CDR3 protein, without DNA. This repertoire includes fewer than 16,000 distinct CDR3 sequences. CDR3 length: 14 residues. Germline CDR1 SGHTA, CDR2 FQGNSA. Sequenced input: blood T cells: a sorted CD56 or NKG2C T cell subset, CD4+ or CD8+ T cells, or bulk PBMC T cells (not recorded which). This chain connects TRBV7-2 to TRBJ2-7; as DNA is missing, the TRBD2 call by TCRdb cannot be tested. This sequence was found in a man between 18 and 69 years old in good health. CDR3 in amino acids: CASSFRGPSYEQYF.